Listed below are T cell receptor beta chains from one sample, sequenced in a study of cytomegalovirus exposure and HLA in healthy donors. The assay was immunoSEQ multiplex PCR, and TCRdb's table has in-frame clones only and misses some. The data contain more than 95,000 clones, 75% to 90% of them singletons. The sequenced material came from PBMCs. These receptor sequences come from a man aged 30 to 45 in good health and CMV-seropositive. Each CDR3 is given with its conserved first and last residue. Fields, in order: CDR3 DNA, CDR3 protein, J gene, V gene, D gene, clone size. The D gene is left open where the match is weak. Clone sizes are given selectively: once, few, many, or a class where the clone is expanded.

TGTGCCAGTAGTAAGGGGGACAGGATTAGCTATGGCTACACCTTC | CASSKGDRISYGYTF | TRBJ1-2 | TRBV19 | TRBD1 | NA
TGCAGCGGCCTGACTAGCGGGCTCACAGATACGCAGTATTTT | CSGLTSGLTDTQYF | TRBJ2-3 | TRBV29-1 | TRBD2 | NA
TGTGCCAGCAGCCCTGGGAGTAACGGCGGTGGTACGCAGTATTTT | CASSPGSNGGGTQYF | TRBJ2-3 | TRBV7-9 | NA | NA
TGTGCCAGCAGTTTGGGGCAGGTGCCCACCGGGGAGCTGTTTTTT | CASSLGQVPTGELFF | TRBJ2-2 | TRBV6-5 | NA | NA
TGTGCCAGCAGTTTAGGGGACATCCAGTACTTC | CASSLGDIQYF | TRBJ2-4 | TRBV28 | NA | NA
TGTGCTATCGGACAGGGGGCCGTAAATGAGCAGTTCTTC | CAIGQGAVNEQFF | TRBJ2-1 | TRBV19 | TRBD1 | NA
TGCGCCAGCAGCTCCTCGGGGGCGGGGGGGATCACAGATACGCAGTATTTT | CASSSSGAGGITDTQYF | TRBJ2-3 | TRBV5-1 | TRBD2 | NA
TGTGCCAGCTCCCCGGCCAGGGTCTATGGCTACACCTTC | CASSPARVYGYTF | TRBJ1-2 | TRBV6-6 | NA | NA
TGTGCCAGCTCCCTCGGGGGAAGGGAGACCCAGTACTTC | CASSLGGRETQYF | TRBJ2-5 | TRBV18 | NA | NA
TGTGCCAGCAGTCCCTTTCGCTCTGGGGCCAACGTCCTGACTTTC | CASSPFRSGANVLTF | TRBJ2-6 | TRBV5-5 | NA | few
TGTGCCAGCAGTTACGGAGTGGGCAAAAACATTCAGTACTTC | CASSYGVGKNIQYF | TRBJ2-4 | TRBV6-5 | NA | once
TGTGCCAGCAGTTACAGCTTCGGCTACACCTTC | CASSYSFGYTF | TRBJ1-2 | TRBV2 | NA | NA
TGCGCCAGCAGCCTAGACCGTTCTAATGAAAAACTGTTTTTT | CASSLDRSNEKLFF | TRBJ1-4 | TRBV4-3 | NA | once
TGTGCCAGCACCCTAAAAGTAGGCGGGGAGAACTATGGCTACACCTTC | CASTLKVGGENYGYTF | TRBJ1-2 | TRBV21-1 | NA | NA
TGTGCCAGCAGTGAAGGGAACAGGGTATACTACGAGCAGTACTTC | CASSEGNRVYYEQYF | TRBJ2-7 | TRBV2 | NA | NA
TGTGCCAGCTCCCCACCGGCACCCAATGAGCAGTTCTTC | CASSPPAPNEQFF | TRBJ2-1 | TRBV18 | NA | few
TGCGCCAGCAGCTCCAGGGGGGACTATGGCTACACCTTC | CASSSRGDYGYTF | TRBJ1-2 | TRBV5-1 | TRBD1 | NA
TGCGCCAGCGAGGGAGGGGGTCTAGCGGGGGTCCCCCCAGATACGCAGTATTTT | CASEGGGLAGVPPDTQYF | TRBJ2-3 | TRBV4-1 | TRBD2 | NA
TGTGCCAGCAGAGACGCGGGACAGGGGTATAATTCACCCCTCCACTTT | CASRDAGQGYNSPLHF | TRBJ1-6 | TRBV5-6 | TRBD1 | NA
TGTGCTAGTGGTTTGATGGAAAAGGGGCCGGTGAGTACGCAGTATTTT | CASGLMEKGPVSTQYF | TRBJ2-3 | TRBV12-5 | NA | NA
TGTGCCAGCAGCCAAGATCTGGGGCGGGGGGGCCTTGGGGATGAGCAGTTCTTC | CASSQDLGRGGLGDEQFF | TRBJ2-1 | TRBV4-2 | TRBD2 | few
TGTGCCAGCAGTGACTTGCGGGGGCGCACCTACGAGCAGTACTTC | CASSDLRGRTYEQYF | TRBJ2-7 | TRBV6-4 | NA | NA
TGCAGCGTCGTCTCGGGTGGCAGTGGCTACACCTTC | CSVVSGGSGYTF | TRBJ1-2 | TRBV29-1 | NA | NA
TGTGCCAGCAGCTTAGTGAGGTACAATGAGCAGTTCTTC | CASSLVRYNEQFF | TRBJ2-1 | TRBV7-2 | NA | NA
TGTGCCAGTAGTAAGGGACTAGCGAGAGATACGCAGTATTTT | CASSKGLARDTQYF | TRBJ2-3 | TRBV19 | TRBD2 | NA
TGTGCCAGCAGCCCCGGGAGGGGGCGGGGGCGCACCGGGGAGCTGTTTTTT | CASSPGRGRGRTGELFF | TRBJ2-2 | TRBV11-2 | NA | NA
TGTGCCAGCAGCCGGGACAAGGAAAACATTCAGTACTTC | CASSRDKENIQYF | TRBJ2-4 | TRBV5-4 | NA | few
TGTGCCAGCAGCATCGAGGTGGAAGAACTGTTTTTT | CASSIEVEELFF | TRBJ1-4 | TRBV2 | NA | few
TGTGCCAGCAGCTCCGGGAGCTCTGGAAACACCATATATTTT | CASSSGSSGNTIYF | TRBJ1-3 | TRBV6-5 | NA | NA
TGTGCCAGCAGCCCGGGGGACAGACGGGAGACCCAGTACTTC | CASSPGDRRETQYF | TRBJ2-5 | TRBV7-2 | NA | NA
TGTGCAGAGGGGGAAATAGCGGGGGGCAATGAGCAGTTCTTC | CAEGEIAGGNEQFF | TRBJ2-1 | TRBV2 | TRBD2 | NA
TGCGCCAGCAGCGGAACTGGACGGGGTATGAACACTGAAGCTTTCTTT | CASSGTGRGMNTEAFF | TRBJ1-1 | TRBV5-1 | NA | NA
TGCGCCAGCAGCCAAAGGACAGGGACTAATGAGCAGTACTTC | CASSQRTGTNEQYF | TRBJ2-7 | TRBV4-1 | NA | NA
TGTGCCAGCCTCCGGTCCTACGAGCAGTACTTC | CASLRSYEQYF | TRBJ2-7 | TRBV2 | NA | NA
TGTGCCAGTAGTATAGTTAGGACAGGGGGCTACAATGAGCAGTTCTTC | CASSIVRTGGYNEQFF | TRBJ2-1 | TRBV19 | TRBD1 | NA
TGCGCCAGCAGCGGGGACAGGGGCACAGATACGCAGTATTTT | CASSGDRGTDTQYF | TRBJ2-3 | TRBV5-1 | TRBD1 | NA
TGCGCCAGCAGTGCCTTCACCGGGATCACAGATACGCAGTATTTT | CASSAFTGITDTQYF | TRBJ2-3 | TRBV10-1 | NA | NA
TGTGCCAGCAGCTTTTTACTAGCGGGGGGGCCGGTCGGGGAGCTGTTTTTT | CASSFLLAGGPVGELFF | TRBJ2-2 | TRBV5-4 | TRBD2 | NA
TGCGCCAGCAGCTTAGCCGGGACAGAGAATGAAAAACTGTTTTTT | CASSLAGTENEKLFF | TRBJ1-4 | TRBV5-1 | TRBD1 | NA
TGTGCCAGCAGTTTAGGGACAGGATCCTACGAGCAGTACTTC | CASSLGTGSYEQYF | TRBJ2-7 | TRBV27 | TRBD1 | NA
TGCGCCAGCAGCCAAGGGACTCCCACCTACGAGCAGTACTTC | CASSQGTPTYEQYF | TRBJ2-7 | TRBV4-1 | NA | NA
TGTGCCAGCAGCTTAGAACAGGGGGCTCACCAGCCCCAGCATTTT | CASSLEQGAHQPQHF | TRBJ1-5 | TRBV7-2 | TRBD1 | once
TGTGCCAGCAGCACCCGACAGGGACGGGGGTACACAGATACGCAGTATTTT | CASSTRQGRGYTDTQYF | TRBJ2-3 | TRBV7-3 | NA | NA
TGTGCCAGCAGCACTGACAGTGGCTATAATTCACCCCTCCACTTT | CASSTDSGYNSPLHF | TRBJ1-6 | TRBV9 | NA | NA
TGTGCCAGCAGTTACTTCGGTGGCGGTCAGAACACTGAAGCTTTCTTT | CASSYFGGGQNTEAFF | TRBJ1-1 | TRBV6-5 | NA | NA
TGTGCCAGTAGTATCGGGGCTCGGGACAGCTATTCACCCCTCCACTTT | CASSIGARDSYSPLHF | TRBJ1-6 | TRBV19 | TRBD1 | NA
TGTGCCAGCAGCTTAGTGAGTGGGCCTCAAGAGACCCAGTACTTC | CASSLVSGPQETQYF | TRBJ2-5 | TRBV7-2 | NA | NA
TGTGCCAGCGGAAATCACGAGGTCTCCTACGAGCAGTACTTC | CASGNHEVSYEQYF | TRBJ2-7 | TRBV6-1 | NA | NA
TGTGCTAGTGGTTTGCCTACAGGGCTAGGAAACACCATATATTTT | CASGLPTGLGNTIYF | TRBJ1-3 | TRBV12-5 | NA | NA
TGCGCCAGCAGCTTGGTGGGGGGGGCTGGGGAGCAGTTCTTC | CASSLVGGAGEQFF | TRBJ2-1 | TRBV5-1 | NA | once
TGTGCCAGCAGTCCCGTGGGGAGTAAAGCTTTCTTT | CASSPVGSKAFF | TRBJ1-1 | TRBV27 | NA | once
TGTGCCATCAGCCCGGGGAGGAACACTGAAGCTTTCTTT | CAISPGRNTEAFF | TRBJ1-1 | TRBV10-3 | NA | NA
TGTGCCAGCAGCTTAGATTCCCAGAAGTACTACGAGCAGTACTTC | CASSLDSQKYYEQYF | TRBJ2-7 | TRBV7-6 | NA | once
TGTGCCAGCAGCCCCCGGGGGAGCAATCAGCCCCAGCATTTT | CASSPRGSNQPQHF | TRBJ1-5 | TRBV7-9 | NA | NA